This T cell receptor beta chain was retrieved from a study of cytomegalovirus exposure and HLA in healthy donors. Germline-derived CDR1 and CDR2 are MDHEN and SYDVKM. Deletions cut 4 bases from V and 4 bases from J, with 17 bases between. The length of the CDR3 is 15 residues. The PCR contained 60 Vbeta and 13 Jbeta primers. Clones were sequenced by immunoSEQ multiplex PCR, and TCRdb holds only the in-frame ones, with some missing. The repertoire holds about 130,000 clones, with less than 75% as singletons. The clonotype was recovered from a woman between 35 and 50 years old in good health and CMV-seropositive. The V gene is TRBV28, the J gene TRBJ2-7; maybe TRBD1 (6 bases). The sequenced sample consisted of PBMCs. The CDR3 bases are TGTGCCAGCAGTTCCCGGACAGCGGTTGGGTACGAGCAGTACTTC. Its translation: CASSSRTAVGYEQYF. Full variable domain (rest looked up from reference TRBV28 and TRBJ2-7): DVKVTQSSRYLVKRTGEKVFLECVQDMDHENMFWYRQDPGLGLRLIYFSYDVKMKEKGDIPEGYSVSREKKERFSLILESASTNQTSMYLCASSSRTAVGYEQYFGPGTRLTVT.